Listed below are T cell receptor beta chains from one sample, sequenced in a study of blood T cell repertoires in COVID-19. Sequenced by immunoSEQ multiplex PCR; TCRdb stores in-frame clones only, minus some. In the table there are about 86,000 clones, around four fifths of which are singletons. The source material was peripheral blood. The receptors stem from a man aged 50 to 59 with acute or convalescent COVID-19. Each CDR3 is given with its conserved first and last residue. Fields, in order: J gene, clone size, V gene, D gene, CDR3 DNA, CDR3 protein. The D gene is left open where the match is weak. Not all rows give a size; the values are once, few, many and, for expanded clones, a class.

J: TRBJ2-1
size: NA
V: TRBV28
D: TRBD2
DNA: TGTGCCTCTAATAGCGGGAGTCAACACAATGAGCAGTTCTTC
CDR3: CASNSGSQHNEQFF

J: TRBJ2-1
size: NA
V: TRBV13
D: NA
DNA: TGTGCCAGCAGCTTAGGAGCCGGCGGCTCCTACAATGAGCAGTTCTTC
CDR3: CASSLGAGGSYNEQFF

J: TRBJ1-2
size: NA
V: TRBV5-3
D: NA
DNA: TGTGCCAGAAGCGCGGATGGCTACACCTTC
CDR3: CARSADGYTF

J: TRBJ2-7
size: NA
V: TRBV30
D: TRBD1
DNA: TGTGCCTGGACCAAGGGACAGCCGTACTACGAGCAGTACTTC
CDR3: CAWTKGQPYYEQYF

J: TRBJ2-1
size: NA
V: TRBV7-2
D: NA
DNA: TGTGCCAGCAGCCCAACAGGGCCCGGTGAGCAGTTCTTC
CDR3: CASSPTGPGEQFF

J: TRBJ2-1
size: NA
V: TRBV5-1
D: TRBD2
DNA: TGCGCCAGCAGCACCTTAGCGGGAGGGGCCGTCAATGAGCAGTTCTTC
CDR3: CASSTLAGGAVNEQFF

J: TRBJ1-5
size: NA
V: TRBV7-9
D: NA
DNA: TGTGCCAGTGCAGGGCCCGGCAATCAGCCCCAGCATTTT
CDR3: CASAGPGNQPQHF

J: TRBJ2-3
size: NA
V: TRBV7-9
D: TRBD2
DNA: TGTGCCAGCAGCTTTTCGGGAGGCGAAACAGATACGCAGTATTTT
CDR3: CASSFSGGETDTQYF

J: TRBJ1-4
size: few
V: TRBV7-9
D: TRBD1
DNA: TGTGCCAGCAGCCCCCGGGACAGGGTAAAACTGTTTTTT
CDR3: CASSPRDRVKLFF

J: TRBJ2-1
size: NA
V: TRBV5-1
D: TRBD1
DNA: TGCGCCAGCAGCTTGGCCGCGAGACAGGGAAAGCAGTTCTTC
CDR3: CASSLAARQGKQFF

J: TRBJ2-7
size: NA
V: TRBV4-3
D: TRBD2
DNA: TGCGCCAGCAGCCCGGGGCCGGGAGGATCCTACGAGCAGTACTTC
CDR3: CASSPGPGGSYEQYF

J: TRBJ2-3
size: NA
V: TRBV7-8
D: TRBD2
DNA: TGTGCCAGCAGCGTAATGACTAGCTCAGGCACAGATACGCAGTATTTT
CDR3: CASSVMTSSGTDTQYF

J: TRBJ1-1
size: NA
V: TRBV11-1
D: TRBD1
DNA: TGTGCCAGCAGCAAAGGGGGGACAGCGAACACTGAAGCTTTCTTT
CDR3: CASSKGGTANTEAFF

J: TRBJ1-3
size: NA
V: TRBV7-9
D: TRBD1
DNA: TGTGCCAGCAGTAACGAGAACAGGGGCTCCATATATTTT
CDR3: CASSNENRGSIYF

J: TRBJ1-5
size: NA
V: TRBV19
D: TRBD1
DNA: TGTGCCAGTAGTATAGATCCAGGGGGTATGCAGCCCCAGCATTTT
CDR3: CASSIDPGGMQPQHF

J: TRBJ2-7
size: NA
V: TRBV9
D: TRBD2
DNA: TGTGCCAGCAGCGTAGATCCTAGCGGGAGGGATACCTACGAGCAGTACTTC
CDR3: CASSVDPSGRDTYEQYF

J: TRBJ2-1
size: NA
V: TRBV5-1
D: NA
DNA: TGCGCCAGCAGCTTGGCCTCGGGACAAAGGATTATTGAGCAGTTCTTC
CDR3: CASSLASGQRIIEQFF

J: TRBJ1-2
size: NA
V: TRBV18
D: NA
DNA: TGTGCCAGCTCCAAGGACAGCTATGGCTACACCTTC
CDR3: CASSKDSYGYTF

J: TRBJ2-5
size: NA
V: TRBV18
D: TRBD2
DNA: TGTGCCAGCTCACGCCGGAGGGGGAGCGGGAGTAACGCGGAGACCCAGTACTTC
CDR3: CASSRRRGSGSNAETQYF